The clone carrying this TCR beta chain was found a few times. The V gene's germline CDR1 is GTSNPN and CDR2 SVGIG (reference sequence). The CDR3 runs 14 residues. V dropped 3 bases and J dropped 4; count of bases not matched to a gene: 6. This PCR relied on a set of 60 Vbeta primers and 13 Jbeta primers. TCRdb's copy holds only in-frame clones and misses some; the assay was immunoSEQ multiplex PCR. The sample consists of about 77,000 clones, 78% of them appearing once. The record originates from a study of cytomegalovirus exposure and HLA in healthy donors. Sequenced sample: PBMCs. The receptor comes from a man aged 35 to 55 in good health and CMV-seronegative. The J gene is TRBJ1-5, the V gene TRBV30; 7 nucleotides match TRBD1. CDR3 nucleotide sequence: TGTGCCTGGAGGTTACAGGGGTGGAATCAGCCCCAGCATTTT. Translated, it gives CAWRLQGWNQPQHF.